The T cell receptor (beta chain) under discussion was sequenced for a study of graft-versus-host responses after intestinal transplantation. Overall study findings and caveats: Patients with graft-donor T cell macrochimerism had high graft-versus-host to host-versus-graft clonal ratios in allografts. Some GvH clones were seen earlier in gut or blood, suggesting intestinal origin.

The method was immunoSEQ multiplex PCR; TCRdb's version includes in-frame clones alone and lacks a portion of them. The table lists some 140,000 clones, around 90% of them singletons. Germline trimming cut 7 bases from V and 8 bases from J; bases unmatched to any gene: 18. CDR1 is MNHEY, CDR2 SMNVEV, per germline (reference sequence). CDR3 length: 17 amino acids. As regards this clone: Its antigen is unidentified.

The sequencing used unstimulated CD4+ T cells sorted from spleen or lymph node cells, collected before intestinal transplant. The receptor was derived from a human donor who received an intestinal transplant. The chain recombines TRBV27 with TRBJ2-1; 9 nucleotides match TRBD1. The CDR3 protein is CASTLKGQGVSRDEQFF. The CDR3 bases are TGTGCCAGCACGCTAAAGGGACAGGGAGTTTCAAGGGATGAGCAGTTCTTC.